Listed below are T cell receptor beta chains from one sample, sequenced in a study of T-cell memory formation after mild COVID-19. From the 5' RACE reads, TCRdb called clonotypes with MiXCR, one entry per CDR3 protein. The repertoire consists of some 250,000 distinct CDR3 sequences, with 9.4% occurring once and the leading ten covering roughly a fifth. The sample taken for sequencing was PBMCs or a T cell subset sorted from them (not recorded which). Receptors were obtained from a man aged 18 to 29 who had mild COVID-19 (a few samples of this study predate the infection). Cell type and time point are not known. Both conserved end residues are part of each CDR3. The D gene is left open where the match is weak. A row's size may be missing; if present it is once, few, many or a size class.

V: TRBV2; size: few; J: TRBJ2-5; length: 14; D: TRBD2; DNA: TGTGCCAGCAGACTAGCGGGGAACCAGGAGACCCAGTACTTC; CDR3: CASRLAGNQETQYF
V: TRBV12-3/TRBV12-4; size: .; J: TRBJ1-2; length: 16; D: TRBD1; DNA: TGTGCCAGCAGTCCCGCCGGGACAGGGACGAGTCGCGGCTACACCTTC; CDR3: CASSPAGTGTSRGYTF
V: TRBV9; size: .; J: TRBJ1-4; length: 14; D: TRBD1; DNA: TGTGCCAGCAGCCCCCGACAGGGGGGAGAAAAACTGTTTTTT; CDR3: CASSPRQGGEKLFF
V: TRBV7-2; size: many; J: TRBJ1-1; length: 16; D: .; DNA: TGTGCCAGCAGCTCGACCGGGACGATCTCCCTGAAGAACCTGTTCTTT; CDR3: CASSSTGTISLKNLFF
V: TRBV6-4; size: few; J: TRBJ2-1; length: 15; D: TRBD2; DNA: TGTGCCAGCAGGAGTTCGGGGGGCTCCTACAATGAGCAGTTCTTC; CDR3: CASRSSGGSYNEQFF
V: TRBV24-1; size: .; J: TRBJ2-6; length: 15; D: .; DNA: TGTGCCACCAGTGATTTGAGGCAGGGGAAATACGTCCTGACTTTC; CDR3: CATSDLRQGKYVLTF
V: TRBV7-9; size: few; J: TRBJ2-1; length: 16; D: .; DNA: TGTGCCAGCGCCCCTCCCTTCCGCATCAATCTCCATGAGCAGTTCTTC; CDR3: CASAPPFRINLHEQFF
V: TRBV10-2; size: .; J: TRBJ2-7; length: 13; D: TRBD1; DNA: TGCGCCAGCAGTGGACAGGGAAACTACGAGCAGTACTTC; CDR3: CASSGQGNYEQYF
V: TRBV29-1; size: .; J: TRBJ2-1; length: 12; D: .; DNA: TGCAGCGTTGTTGAAGGGGGTTCGGAGCAGTTCTTC; CDR3: CSVVEGGSEQFF
V: TRBV2; size: few; J: TRBJ1-1; length: 15; D: .; DNA: TGTGCCAGCACCATCCCTCGGGGTTCGGACACTGAAGCTTTCTTT; CDR3: CASTIPRGSDTEAFF
V: TRBV7-2; size: .; J: TRBJ2-2; length: 18; D: .; DNA: TGTGCCAGCAGCTCCGAAGCCATAGCGCCCCTAAACACCGGGGAGCTGTTTTTT; CDR3: CASSSEAIAPLNTGELFF
V: TRBV7-9; size: once; J: TRBJ1-6; length: 16; D: TRBD1; DNA: TGTGCCAGCAGCGCGCGGGACAGCAATTATAATTCACCCCTCCACTTT; CDR3: CASSARDSNYNSPLHF
V: TRBV4-1; size: .; J: TRBJ2-4; length: 14; D: TRBD1; DNA: TGCGCCAGCAGTCGTGAAGACAGGGGGCACATTCAGTACTTC; CDR3: CASSREDRGHIQYF
V: TRBV10-1; size: few; J: TRBJ1-2; length: 12; D: TRBD1; DNA: TGCGCCAGCTGGGACAGGGGAGGCGGCTACACCTTC; CDR3: CASWDRGGGYTF
V: TRBV7-9; size: few; J: TRBJ2-5; length: 15; D: TRBD2; DNA: TGTGCCAGCAGCTTAGGCAGCGGGGCCCAAGAGACCCAGTACTTC; CDR3: CASSLGSGAQETQYF
V: TRBV15; size: .; J: TRBJ2-7; length: 13; D: .; DNA: TGTGCCACCAGTTTGGCCCTCCGAGGGGAGCAGTACTTC; CDR3: CATSLALRGEQYF
V: TRBV29-1; size: few; J: TRBJ2-1; length: 15; D: TRBD1; DNA: TGCAGCGTCACGAGACAGGGGACCCTCCACAATGAGCAGTTCTTC; CDR3: CSVTRQGTLHNEQFF
V: TRBV5-1; size: few; J: TRBJ1-1; length: 13; D: .; DNA: TGCGCCAGCAGCTTTAATGGCTACACTGAAGCTTTCTTT; CDR3: CASSFNGYTEAFF
V: TRBV7-9; size: .; J: TRBJ2-1; length: 16; D: .; DNA: TGTGCCAGCAGCGGCCCCGGGCAGGGGGGTTACTTTGAGCAGTTCTTC; CDR3: CASSGPGQGGYFEQFF
V: TRBV7-2; size: .; J: TRBJ2-1; length: 15; D: .; DNA: TGTGCCAGCAGCTCCCGCGGGACAGTCTACAATGAGCAGTTCTTC; CDR3: CASSSRGTVYNEQFF
V: TRBV5-1; size: many; J: TRBJ2-7; length: 12; D: .; DNA: TGTGCCAGCAGCTTACCGGGCTACGAGCAGTACTTC; CDR3: CASSLPGYEQYF
V: TRBV30; size: few; J: TRBJ1-4; length: 13; D: .; DNA: TGTGCCTGGAGCCCCTGGGGGGGGTTCGAACTGTTTTTT; CDR3: CAWSPWGGFELFF
V: TRBV11-2; size: .; J: TRBJ2-2; length: 14; D: TRBD2; DNA: TGTGCCAGCGGCAATACGGGAGGCACCGGGGAGCTGTTTTTT; CDR3: CASGNTGGTGELFF
V: TRBV7-6; size: few; J: TRBJ1-1; length: 12; D: .; DNA: TGTGCCAGCAGCGCAGGGAACACTGAAGCTTTCTTT; CDR3: CASSAGNTEAFF
V: TRBV6-2/TRBV6-3; size: .; J: TRBJ2-3; length: 18; D: .; DNA: TGTGCCAGCAGTTACGCCGCGGTTAGGAGGGCGTCCGGATATACGCAGTATTTT; CDR3: CASSYAAVRRASGYTQYF
V: TRBV20-1; size: many; J: TRBJ2-6; length: 16; D: .; DNA: TGCAGTGCTTCTCCACCGGGTCTCACTGGGGCCAACGTCCTGACTTTC; CDR3: CSASPPGLTGANVLTF
V: TRBV5-8; size: few; J: TRBJ2-1; length: 13; D: .; DNA: TGTGCCAGCAGGTCTAATACCTACAATGAGCAGTTCTTC; CDR3: CASRSNTYNEQFF
V: TRBV9; size: few; J: TRBJ2-3; length: 13; D: .; DNA: TGTGCCAGCAGCGTTCACCCGGAGGATACGCAGTATTTT; CDR3: CASSVHPEDTQYF
V: TRBV7-2; size: .; J: TRBJ1-2; length: 14; D: TRBD1; DNA: TGTGCCAGCAGCTTAGGGACAGGGATACGGGGCTACACCTTC; CDR3: CASSLGTGIRGYTF
V: TRBV11-2; size: .; J: TRBJ2-3; length: 14; D: .; DNA: TGTGCCAGCAGCTGGGAGGGGGTCACAGATACGCAGTATTTT; CDR3: CASSWEGVTDTQYF
V: TRBV27; size: .; J: TRBJ1-2; length: 13; D: .; DNA: TGTGCCAGCAGTCCTATCCAGGGGTTCGGCTACACCTTC; CDR3: CASSPIQGFGYTF
V: TRBV7-2; size: .; J: TRBJ2-2; length: 15; D: .; DNA: TGTGCCAGCAGCTTTTCAGGGACTAACACCGGGGAGCTGTTTTTT; CDR3: CASSFSGTNTGELFF
V: TRBV7-2; size: many; J: TRBJ1-1; length: 14; D: .; DNA: TGTGCCAGCAGCCCCTTCGGCTTGAACACTGAAGCTTTCTTT; CDR3: CASSPFGLNTEAFF
V: TRBV7-8; size: .; J: TRBJ1-1; length: 15; D: .; DNA: TGTGCCAGCAGCTTAGCGATAGGGAGAGTCACTGAAGCTTTCTTT; CDR3: CASSLAIGRVTEAFF
V: TRBV12-3/TRBV12-4; size: few; J: TRBJ2-3; length: 14; D: .; DNA: TGTGCCAGCAGTTTTCAGGAGTCCACAGATACGCAGTATTTT; CDR3: CASSFQESTDTQYF
V: TRBV29-1; size: many; J: TRBJ1-2; length: 12; D: TRBD1; DNA: TGCAGCTCCGGGACAGGGGGCTATGGCTACACCTTC; CDR3: CSSGTGGYGYTF
V: TRBV6-5; size: few; J: TRBJ2-5; length: 14; D: .; DNA: TGTGCCAGCAGTTACGGGACCCGGCAAGAGACCCAGTACTTC; CDR3: CASSYGTRQETQYF
V: TRBV7-9; size: many; J: TRBJ2-5; length: 20; D: TRBD1; DNA: TGTGCCAGCAGCTCACCCCCGGGGACAGGGGGCAAACCCCTCCAAGAGACCCAGTACTTC; CDR3: CASSSPPGTGGKPLQETQYF
V: TRBV2; size: .; J: TRBJ2-2; length: 11; D: .; DNA: TGTGCCAGCAGTGATTACAGGGAGCTGTTTTTT; CDR3: CASSDYRELFF
V: TRBV2; size: many; J: TRBJ2-5; length: 13; D: .; DNA: TGTGCCAGCAGTGAAGGGGCACAAGAGACCCAGTACTTC; CDR3: CASSEGAQETQYF
V: TRBV4-1; size: few; J: TRBJ1-1; length: 19; D: .; DNA: TGCGCCAGCAGCCCGCAGTTGTTTCGGGCCCGCGAGGGAAACACTGAAGCTTTCTTT; CDR3: CASSPQLFRAREGNTEAFF
V: TRBV5-6; size: .; J: TRBJ1-6; length: 18; D: .; DNA: TGTGCCAGCAGCTTCCGGACAATCGTAAGAACGGACCATTCACCCCTCCACTTT; CDR3: CASSFRTIVRTDHSPLHF
V: TRBV5-1; size: many; J: TRBJ2-3; length: 14; D: TRBD1; DNA: TGCGCCAGCAGCTTGAGGACAGGGTCGGATACGCAGTATTTT; CDR3: CASSLRTGSDTQYF
V: TRBV5-1; size: .; J: TRBJ2-2; length: 17; D: .; DNA: TGCGCCAGCAGCTTAAATCTCCGGCGGTCGAACACCGGGGAGCTGTTTTTT; CDR3: CASSLNLRRSNTGELFF
V: TRBV5-1; size: few; J: TRBJ2-4; length: 15; D: .; DNA: TGCGCCAGCAGCACCCCAGGGGCGGTGAAAAACATTCAGTACTTC; CDR3: CASSTPGAVKNIQYF
V: TRBV29-1; size: few; J: TRBJ2-2; length: 13; D: .; DNA: TGCAGCGTTGACCGGATGGACACCGGGGAGCTGTTTTTT; CDR3: CSVDRMDTGELFF